This T cell receptor (beta chain) was recovered during a study of blood T cell repertoires in COVID-19. Study-wide background: The origin of the acute and convalescent COVID-19 samples was the United States, Italy and Spain. In each case, the material was cDNA or gDNA derived from T cells, B-cell-depleted T cells, or PBMCs.

Per the authors' pipeline: Reference gene primers were amplified, and this amplification served to estimate nucleated cell counts. Repertoires were generated with immunoSEQ multiplex PCR, while TCRdb's copy carries only in-frame clones and drops some. The DNA was the basis for D and trimming; V, J and clone size are from that table. There are more than 85,000 clones in the sample; 75% to 85% occur only once, and approximately 25% lies in the top ten. CDR1 and CDR2 (germline): SSHAT, FNYEAQ (reference sequence). There are 16 residues in the CDR3. On this clone itself: Relative to the germline gene, one junction end is altered; a read error may explain this.

V usage is TRBV7-7 and J usage is TRBJ2-1; unclear D gene. What was sequenced was peripheral blood. This receptor was identified in a man in his sixties or seventies with acute or convalescent COVID-19. The chain's CDR3 is CASSLDMSAFYNEQFF. The CDR3 region has the DNA TGTGCTAGCAGCTTAGACATGTCCGCCTTCTACAATGAGCAGTTCTTC.